This TCR beta chain derives from a study of blood T cell repertoires in COVID-19. Study-level information: Sites in the United States, Italy and Spain provided acute and convalescent COVID-19 samples. The cDNA or gDNA used as material had been derived from T cells, B-cell-depleted T cells, or PBMCs.

The CDR3 has 15 amino acids. Trimming shortened V by 4 bases and J by 0 bases, and 13 bases separated the two germline ends. Germline V gives CDR1 SGHDT, CDR2 YYEEEE. As processed by the authors: Amplified reference gene primers provided the basis for estimating nucleated cell counts. Measured with immunoSEQ multiplex PCR; TCRdb has only the in-frame clones, and not every one. V and J calls plus clone size are reproduced from that table; the DNA served to infer D and trimming. The sample consists of about 190,000 clones, roughly 84% of them appearing once. V gene TRBV5-6 combines with J gene TRBJ1-1; possible D gene TRBD1, 5 bases. The origin of this receptor is a human donor in a cohort sampled during active COVID-19. The sequencing sample was made of peripheral blood. The CDR3 DNA sequence: TGTGCCAGCAGCCCCCTGGGGGGGTTGAACACTGAAGCTTTCTTT. Translated: CASSPLGGLNTEAFF.